The sequence of this T cell receptor beta chain was determined in a study of T-cell memory formation after mild COVID-19. Study details: TCR clusters were largely donor specific.

TCR alpha and TCR beta cDNA libraries with sample barcodes and UMIs came from 5'RACE using constant-segment primers. TCRdb redid the calling of the 5' RACE reads with MiXCR, one entry per CDR3 protein. The sample records about 310,000 distinct CDR3 sequences, 15% to 20% being singletons. The CDR3 contains 14 residues. V was pared by 0 bases and J by 5 bases, with 10 bases between. The chain has TRBV12-3 or TRBV12-4 and TRBJ1-2; tentative D call: TRBD1 (5 bases). The sample consisted of PBMCs or a T cell subset sorted from them (not recorded which). This clonotype was sampled from a young man who had mild COVID-19 (a few samples of this study predate the infection). Cell type and time point are not known. The CDR3 DNA sequence: TGTGCCAGCAGTTTAGCGCGACAGACTTATGGCTACACCTTC. Its translation is CASSLARQTYGYTF.